This T cell receptor (beta chain) came from a study of identifying expanded T cells in peripheral blood. The study's findings and limits: Across healthy donors, higher total template counts meant significantly greater roughly two-week count variance. Differentially abundant clones: around 1.1 between replicates, 15 to 17 at approximately two weeks, more than 18 at four.

Concerning this clone itself: Its antigen is as yet unknown.

Sequenced by immunoSEQ multiplex PCR; TCRdb stores in-frame clones only, minus some. The table shows 80,000 to 90,000 clones, with 70% to 90% occurring only once. Trimming cost V 5 bases and J 3 bases; bases outside gene matches: 4. The CDR3 has 13 residues. Germline values: CDR1 SQVTM, CDR2 ANQGSEA. Healthy donors had no documented immune events, such as infections, while sampled. This receptor was taken from a person between 18 and 69 years old in good health. This chain joins TRBV29-1 and TRBJ1-5; 7 bases fit TRBD1. The source material was blood. CDR3 region: CSVTGTDNQPQHF. CDR3 nucleotides: TGCAGCGTTACCGGGACAGACAATCAGCCCCAGCATTTT. The whole variable domain, filled in from reference TRBV29-1 and TRBJ1-5, reads SAVISQKPSRDICQRGTSLTIQCQVDSQVTMMFWYRQQPGQSLTLIATANQGSEATYESGFVIDKFPISRPNLTFSTLTVSNMSPEDSSIYLCSVTGTDNQPQHFGDGTRLSIL.